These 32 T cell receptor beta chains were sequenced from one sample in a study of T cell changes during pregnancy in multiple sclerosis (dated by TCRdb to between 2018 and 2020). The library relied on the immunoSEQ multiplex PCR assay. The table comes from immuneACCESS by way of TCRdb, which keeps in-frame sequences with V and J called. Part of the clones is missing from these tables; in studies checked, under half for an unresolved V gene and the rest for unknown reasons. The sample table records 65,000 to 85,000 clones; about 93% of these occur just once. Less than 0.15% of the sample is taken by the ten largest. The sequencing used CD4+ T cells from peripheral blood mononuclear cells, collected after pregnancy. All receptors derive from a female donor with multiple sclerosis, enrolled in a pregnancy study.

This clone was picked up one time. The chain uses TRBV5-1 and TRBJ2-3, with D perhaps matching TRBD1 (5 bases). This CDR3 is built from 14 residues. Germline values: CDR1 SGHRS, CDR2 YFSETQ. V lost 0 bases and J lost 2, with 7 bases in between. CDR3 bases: TGCGCCAGCAGCTTGGGACAGATCACAGATACGCAGTATTTT. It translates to CASSLGQITDTQYF. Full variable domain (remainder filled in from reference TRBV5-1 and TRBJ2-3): KAGVTQTPRYLIKTRGQQVTLSCSPISGHRSVSWYQQTPGQGLQFLFEYFSETQRNKGNFPGRFSGRQFSNSRSEMNVSTLELGDSALYLCASSLGQITDTQYFGPGTRLTVL.

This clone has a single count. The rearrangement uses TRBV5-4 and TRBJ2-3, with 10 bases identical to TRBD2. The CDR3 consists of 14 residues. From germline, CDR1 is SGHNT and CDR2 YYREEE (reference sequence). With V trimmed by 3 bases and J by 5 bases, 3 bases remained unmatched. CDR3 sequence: CASSSGLARDTQYF. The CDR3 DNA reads TGTGCCAGCAGCTCGGGACTAGCGCGAGATACGCAGTATTTT.

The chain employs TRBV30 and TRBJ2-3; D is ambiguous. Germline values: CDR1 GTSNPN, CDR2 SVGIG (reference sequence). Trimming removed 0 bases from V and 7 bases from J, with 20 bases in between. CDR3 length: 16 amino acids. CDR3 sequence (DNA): TGTGCCTGGAGTGTACTAAGGCTTTCTGCTAGGAATACGCAGTATTTT. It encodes CAWSVLRLSARNTQYF. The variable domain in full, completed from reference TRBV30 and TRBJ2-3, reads SQTIHQWPATLVQPVGSPLSLECTVEGTSNPNLYWYRQAAGRGLQLLFYSVGIGQISSEVPQNLSASRPQDRQFILSSKKLLLSDSGFYLCAWSVLRLSARNTQYFGPGTRLTVL.

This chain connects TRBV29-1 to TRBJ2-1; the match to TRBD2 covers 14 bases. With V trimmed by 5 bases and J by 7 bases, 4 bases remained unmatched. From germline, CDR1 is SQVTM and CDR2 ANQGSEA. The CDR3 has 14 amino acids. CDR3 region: CSVPRTSGRNEQFF. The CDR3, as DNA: TGCAGCGTTCCGAGGACTAGCGGGAGGAATGAGCAGTTCTTC.

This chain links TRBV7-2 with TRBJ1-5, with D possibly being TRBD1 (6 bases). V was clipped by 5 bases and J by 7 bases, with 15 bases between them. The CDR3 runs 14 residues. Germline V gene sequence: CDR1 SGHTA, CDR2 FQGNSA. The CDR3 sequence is CASSLTGFDQPQHF. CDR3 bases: TGTGCCAGCAGCCTAACAGGGTTCGACCAGCCCCAGCATTTT. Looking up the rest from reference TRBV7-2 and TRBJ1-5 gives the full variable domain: GAGVSQSPSNKVTEKGKDVELRCDPISGHTALYWYRQSLGQGLEFLIYFQGNSAPDKSGLPSDRFSAERTGGSVSTLTIQRTQQEDSAVYLCASSLTGFDQPQHFGDGTRLSIL.

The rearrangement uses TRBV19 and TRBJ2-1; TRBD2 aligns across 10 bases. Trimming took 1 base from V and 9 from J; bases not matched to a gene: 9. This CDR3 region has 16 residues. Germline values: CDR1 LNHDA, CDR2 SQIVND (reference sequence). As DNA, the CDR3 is TGTGCCAGTAGTATAGTACGAGGAGCGGGAGGGGGTGAGCAGTTCTTC. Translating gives CASSIVRGAGGGEQFF.

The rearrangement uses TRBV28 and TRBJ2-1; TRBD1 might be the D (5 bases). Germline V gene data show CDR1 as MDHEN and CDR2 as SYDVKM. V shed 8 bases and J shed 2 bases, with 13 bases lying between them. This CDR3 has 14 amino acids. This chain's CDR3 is CASVPPGPYNEQFF. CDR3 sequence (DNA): TGTGCCAGCGTACCGCCAGGGCCCTACAATGAGCAGTTCTTC.

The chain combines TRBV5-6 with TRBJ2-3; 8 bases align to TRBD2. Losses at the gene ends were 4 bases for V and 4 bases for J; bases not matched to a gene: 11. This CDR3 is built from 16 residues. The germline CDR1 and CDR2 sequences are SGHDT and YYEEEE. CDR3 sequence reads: CASSPPERERADTQYF. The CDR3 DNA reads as TGTGCCAGCAGCCCCCCTGAGCGGGAGAGGGCAGATACGCAGTATTTT. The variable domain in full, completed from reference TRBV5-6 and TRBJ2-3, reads DAGVTQSPTHLIKTRGQQVTLRCSPKSGHDTVSWYQQALGQGPQFIFQYYEEEERQRGNFPDRFSGHQFPNYSSELNVNALLLGDSALYLCASSPPERERADTQYFGPGTRLTVL.

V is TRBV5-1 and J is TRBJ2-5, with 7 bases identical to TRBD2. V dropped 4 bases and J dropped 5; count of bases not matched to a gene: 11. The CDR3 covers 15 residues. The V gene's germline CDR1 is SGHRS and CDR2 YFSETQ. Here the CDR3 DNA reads TGCGCCAGCAGCAGGGAGACTAGCCTTGGGGAGACCCAGTACTTC. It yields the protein CASSRETSLGETQYF.

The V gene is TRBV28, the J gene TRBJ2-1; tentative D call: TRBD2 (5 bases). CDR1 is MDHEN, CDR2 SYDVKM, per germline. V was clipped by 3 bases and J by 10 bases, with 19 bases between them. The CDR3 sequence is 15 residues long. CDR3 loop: CASSLPASSQGEQFF. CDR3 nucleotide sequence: TGTGCCAGCAGTTTGCCGGCTAGCAGCCAAGGAGAGCAGTTCTTC. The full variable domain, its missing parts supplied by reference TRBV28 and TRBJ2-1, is DVKVTQSSRYLVKRTGEKVFLECVQDMDHENMFWYRQDPGLGLRLIYFSYDVKMKEKGDIPEGYSVSREKKERFSLILESASTNQTSMYLCASSLPASSQGEQFFGPGTRLTVL.

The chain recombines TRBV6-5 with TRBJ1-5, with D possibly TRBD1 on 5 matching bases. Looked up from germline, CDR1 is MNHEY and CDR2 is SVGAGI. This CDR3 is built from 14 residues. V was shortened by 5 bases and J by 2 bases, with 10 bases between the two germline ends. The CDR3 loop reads CASSDTGGNQPQHF. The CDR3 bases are TGTGCCAGCAGTGACACGGGGGGCAATCAGCCCCAGCATTTT.

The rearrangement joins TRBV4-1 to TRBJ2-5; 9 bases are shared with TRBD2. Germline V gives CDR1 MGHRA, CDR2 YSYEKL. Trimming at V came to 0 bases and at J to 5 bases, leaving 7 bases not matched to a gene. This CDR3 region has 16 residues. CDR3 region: CASSQEGREGAETQYF. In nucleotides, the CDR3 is TGCGCCAGCAGCCAAGAAGGGCGGGAGGGCGCGGAGACCCAGTACTTC.

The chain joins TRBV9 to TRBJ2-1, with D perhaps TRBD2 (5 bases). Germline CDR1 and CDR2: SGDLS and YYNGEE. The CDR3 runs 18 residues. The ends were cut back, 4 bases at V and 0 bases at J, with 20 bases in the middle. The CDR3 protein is CASSRNPYSAGSYNEQFF. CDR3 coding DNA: TGTGCCAGCAGCCGGAATCCGTATAGCGCAGGCTCCTACAATGAGCAGTTCTTC.

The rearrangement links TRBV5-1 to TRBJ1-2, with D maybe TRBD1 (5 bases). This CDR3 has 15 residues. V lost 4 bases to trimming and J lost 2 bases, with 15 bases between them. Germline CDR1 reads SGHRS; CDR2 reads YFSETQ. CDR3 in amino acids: CASSPDYRQNYGYTF. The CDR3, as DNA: TGCGCCAGCAGCCCGGACTACCGACAGAACTATGGCTACACCTTC.

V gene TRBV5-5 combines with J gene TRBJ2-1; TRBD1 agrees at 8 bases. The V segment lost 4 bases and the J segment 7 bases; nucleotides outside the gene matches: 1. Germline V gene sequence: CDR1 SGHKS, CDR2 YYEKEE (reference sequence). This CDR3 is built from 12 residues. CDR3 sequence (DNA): TGTGCCAGCAGCCGGACAGGGAATGAGCAGTTCTTC. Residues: CASSRTGNEQFF.

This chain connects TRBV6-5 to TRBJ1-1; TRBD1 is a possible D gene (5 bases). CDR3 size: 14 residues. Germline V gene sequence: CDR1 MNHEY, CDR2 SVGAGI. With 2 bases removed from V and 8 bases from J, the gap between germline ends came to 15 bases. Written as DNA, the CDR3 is TGTGCCAGCAGTTACGGTGCGGGGGGGAAGGAAGCTTTCTTT. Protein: CASSYGAGGKEAFF.

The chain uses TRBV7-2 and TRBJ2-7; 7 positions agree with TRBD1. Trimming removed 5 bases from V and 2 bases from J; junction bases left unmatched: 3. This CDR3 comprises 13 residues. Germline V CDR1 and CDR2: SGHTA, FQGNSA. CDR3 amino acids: CASSPTGAYEQYF. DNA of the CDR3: TGTGCCAGCAGCCCAACAGGGGCCTACGAGCAGTACTTC.

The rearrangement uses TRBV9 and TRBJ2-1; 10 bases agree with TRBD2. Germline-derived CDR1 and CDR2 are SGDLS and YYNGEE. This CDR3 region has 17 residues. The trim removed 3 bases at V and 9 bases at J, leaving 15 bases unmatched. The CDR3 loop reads CASSAPSGRGLASEQFF. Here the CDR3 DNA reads TGTGCCAGCAGCGCCCCTAGCGGGAGAGGGCTTGCGAGTGAGCAGTTCTTC.

CDR3 residues: CASSEWDSQTYNEQFF. In DNA, the CDR3 is TGTGCCAGCAGTGAGTGGGACAGCCAGACCTACAATGAGCAGTTCTTC. This sequence joins TRBV2 and TRBJ2-1; 7 bases align to TRBD1. Trimming at V came to 3 bases and at J to 2 bases, leaving 7 bases not matched to a gene. This CDR3 region has 16 residues. Germline V lookup: CDR1 SNHLY, CDR2 FYNNEI. The full variable domain, its missing parts supplied by reference TRBV2 and TRBJ2-1, is EPEVTQTPSHQVTQMGQEVILRCVPISNHLYFYWYRQILGQKVEFLVSFYNNEISEKSEIFDDQFSVERPDGSNFTLKIRSTKLEDSAMYFCASSEWDSQTYNEQFFGPGTRLTVL.

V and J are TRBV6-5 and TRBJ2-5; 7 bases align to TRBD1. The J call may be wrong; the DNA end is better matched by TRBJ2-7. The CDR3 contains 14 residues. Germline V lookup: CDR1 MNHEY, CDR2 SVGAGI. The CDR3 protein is CASSNTGQRYEQYF. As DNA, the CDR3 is TGTGCCAGCAGCAACACGGGACAGCGATACGAGCAGTACTTC.

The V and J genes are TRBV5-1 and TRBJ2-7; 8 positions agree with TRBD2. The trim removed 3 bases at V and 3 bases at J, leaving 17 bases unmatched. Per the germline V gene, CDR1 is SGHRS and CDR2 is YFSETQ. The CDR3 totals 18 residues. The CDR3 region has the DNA TGCGCCAGCAGCTACGGATCCGGGAGGGCAGCGGTTTTCTACGAGCAGTACTTC. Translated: CASSYGSGRAAVFYEQYF.

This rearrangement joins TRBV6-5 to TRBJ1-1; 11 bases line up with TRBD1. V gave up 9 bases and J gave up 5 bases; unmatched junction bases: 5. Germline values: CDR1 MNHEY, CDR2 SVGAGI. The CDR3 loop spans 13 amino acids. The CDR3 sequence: CASRTGGWTEAFF. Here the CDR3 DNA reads TGTGCCAGTCGGACAGGGGGCTGGACTGAAGCTTTCTTT.

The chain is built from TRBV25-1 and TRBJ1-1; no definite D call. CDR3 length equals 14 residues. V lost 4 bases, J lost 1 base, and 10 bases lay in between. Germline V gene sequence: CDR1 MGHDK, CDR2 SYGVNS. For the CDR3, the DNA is TGTGCCAGCAGTGTAAGTCTAGCGAACACTGAAGCTTTCTTT. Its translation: CASSVSLANTEAFF.

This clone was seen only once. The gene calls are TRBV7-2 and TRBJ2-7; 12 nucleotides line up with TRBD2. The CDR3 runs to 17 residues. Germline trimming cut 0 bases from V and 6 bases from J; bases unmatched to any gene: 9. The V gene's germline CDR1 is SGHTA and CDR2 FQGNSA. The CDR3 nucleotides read TGTGCCAGCAGCTTAGCGTCACTAGCGGGAGGAAGAGGCGAGCAGTACTTC. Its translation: CASSLASLAGGRGEQYF.

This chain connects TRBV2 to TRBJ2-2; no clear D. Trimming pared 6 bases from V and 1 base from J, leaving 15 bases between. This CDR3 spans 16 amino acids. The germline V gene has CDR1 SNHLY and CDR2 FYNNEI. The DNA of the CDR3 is TGTGCCAGCAGCGTTAGACACCTTCAGAACACCGGGGAGCTGTTTTTT. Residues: CASSVRHLQNTGELFF.

The CDR3 reads CASRRTGEQPQHF. For the CDR3, the DNA is TGTGCCAGCAGAAGGACAGGGGAACAGCCCCAGCATTTT. The chain couples TRBV28 to TRBJ1-5; 9 bases line up with TRBD1. Germline values: CDR1 MDHEN, CDR2 SYDVKM. With 6 bases clipped from V and 7 bases from J, the junction kept 4 bases outside the gene matches. This CDR3 spans 13 amino acids.

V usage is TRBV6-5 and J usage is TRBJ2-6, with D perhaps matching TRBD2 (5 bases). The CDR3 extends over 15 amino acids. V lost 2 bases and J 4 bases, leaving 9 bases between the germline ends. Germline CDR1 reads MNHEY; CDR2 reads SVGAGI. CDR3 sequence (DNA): TGTGCCAGCAGTTACCAAGGACTCGGGGCCAACGTCCTGACTTTC. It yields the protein CASSYQGLGANVLTF.

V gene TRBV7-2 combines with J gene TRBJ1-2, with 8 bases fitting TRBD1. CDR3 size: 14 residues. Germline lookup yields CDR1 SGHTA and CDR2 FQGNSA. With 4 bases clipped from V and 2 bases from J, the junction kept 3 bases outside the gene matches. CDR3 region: CASSSRTGNYGYTF. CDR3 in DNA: TGTGCCAGCAGCTCCCGGACAGGGAACTATGGCTACACCTTC.

CDR3 sequence: CASRQNQPQHF. The CDR3 coding sequence is TGTGCCAGCAGACAAAATCAGCCCCAGCATTTT. V is TRBV6-6 and J is TRBJ1-5; no reliable D call. This CDR3 is 11 amino acids long. CDR1 is MNHNY and CDR2 is SVGAGI in the germline V gene (reference sequence). V lost 6 bases to trimming and J lost 4 bases, with 4 bases between them.

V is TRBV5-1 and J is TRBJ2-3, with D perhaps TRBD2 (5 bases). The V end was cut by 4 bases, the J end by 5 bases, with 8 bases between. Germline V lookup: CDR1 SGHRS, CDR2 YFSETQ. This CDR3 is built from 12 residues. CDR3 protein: CASSVAGDTQYF. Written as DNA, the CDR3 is TGCGCCAGCAGCGTGGCGGGAGATACGCAGTATTTT.

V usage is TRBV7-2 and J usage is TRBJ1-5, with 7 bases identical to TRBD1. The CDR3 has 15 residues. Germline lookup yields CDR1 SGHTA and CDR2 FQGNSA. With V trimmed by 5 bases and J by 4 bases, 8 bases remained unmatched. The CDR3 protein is CASSRTGIGNQPQHF. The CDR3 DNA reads TGTGCCAGCAGCCGGACAGGTATCGGGAATCAGCCCCAGCATTTT.

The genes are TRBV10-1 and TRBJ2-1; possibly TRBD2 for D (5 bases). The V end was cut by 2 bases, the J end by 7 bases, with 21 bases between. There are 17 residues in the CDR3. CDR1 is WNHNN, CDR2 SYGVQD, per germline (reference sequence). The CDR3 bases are TGCGCCAGCAGTGAGATGGTTGGACTCACAAGGAGGAATGAGCAGTTCTTC. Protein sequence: CASSEMVGLTRRNEQFF.